The 5 T cell receptor beta chains reported below all come from one sample, sequenced in a study of tumor-infiltrating lymphocytes in primary liver carcinoma. From unsorted bulk tissue weighing about 20-31 mg, DNA and RNA were co-extracted. TCR beta cDNA came from approximately 490 ng total RNA, primed with a constant-region primer. Each TCR beta library was derived from three nested multiplex PCR rounds that employed slightly modified ARM-PCR. Running 9 to 11 cycles apiece, the first two PCR rounds relied on TRBV1-TRBV30 forward primers together with a C-beta reverse primer. TCRdb reprocessed the multiplex PCR reads via MiXCR and lists one record per CDR3 protein. The sample lists about 100,000 distinct CDR3 sequences; around two thirds were seen once. The sequencing input was liver tumor tissue from sampling region 2. Specified subset: tumor region T2, inferior pole. These receptors all stem from a woman aged 55-70 years with primary liver carcinoma and hepatitis B virus infection.

As regards this clonotype: This sequence may be a read error, since a much larger clone differs from it by one base. The genes are TRBV28 and TRBJ2-3, with TRBD2 matching over 8 bases. The CDR3 is 15 amino acids. J was trimmed by 5 bases and V by 5 bases; bases with no gene match: 9. The V gene's germline CDR1 is MDHEN and CDR2 SYDVKM. CDR3 protein: CASSTLAERRDTQYF. CDR3 bases: TGTGCCAGCAGTACACTAGCGGAGCGTCGAGATACGCAGTATTTT.

In the case of this clonotype: Since a much larger clone is just one base distant, this may be a read error. This rearrangement joins TRBV28 to TRBJ1-2; D may be TRBD1 (6 bases). The CDR3 loop spans 12 amino acids. The V gene's germline CDR1 is MDHEN and CDR2 SYDVKM. V was shortened by 7 bases and J by 2 bases, with 8 bases between the two germline ends. The DNA of the CDR3 is TGTGCCAGCACGGACAGAAACTATGGCTACACCTTC. Translating it yields CASTDRNYGYTF.

This clonotype occurred many times. V usage is TRBV14 and J usage is TRBJ1-2, with D tentatively TRBD1 (5 bases). The CDR3 covers 16 residues. Trimming took off 0 bases at V and 7 bases at J, with 18 bases between the two ends. CDR1 SGHDN and CDR2 FVKESK come from the germline V gene. The CDR3 region has the DNA TGTGCCAGCAGCCAAGAGTTCGGGGGATGGAGTGCTGGCTACACCTTC. The encoded protein is CASSQEFGGWSAGYTF.

Regarding this clonotype: A junction boundary mismatches the germline segment, possibly from a read error. V usage is TRBV4-2 and J usage is TRBJ2-5; D might be TRBD2 (5 bases). Germline V gene sequence: CDR1 LGHNA, CDR2 YNFKEQ. The CDR3 totals 15 residues. CDR3 DNA sequence: TGTGCCAGCAGCCCCACCCCGGGAACAAAAGAAACCCAGTACTTC. It codes for CASSPTPGTKETQYF.

As regards this clonotype: At one end the junction does not follow the germline gene, possibly because of a read error. The chain couples TRBV28 to TRBJ1-1, with TRBD1 matching over 10 bases. This CDR3 spans 14 amino acids. Germline V gene sequence: CDR1 MDHEN, CDR2 SYDVKM. CDR3 DNA: TGTGCAAGCAGTTTAGAGACAGGGGGCACTGGAGCTTTCTTT. Its translation is CASSLETGGTGAFF.